Ten or more counts support the clone carrying this T cell receptor (beta chain). Its target is unknown. There were only healthy Caucasians among the donors. A universal primer site was incorporated via template switching, and the cDNA contained unique molecular identifiers. TCRdb reprocessed the 5' RACE reads with MiXCR, giving one entry per CDR3 protein. The sample shows about 660,000 distinct CDR3 sequences, more than 6.5% of them seen only once. The sample comes from a study of identical twins. Overall study findings and caveats: Models, which agreed with sharing between unrelated individuals, nonetheless underestimated the out-of-frame TCR alpha sharing seen in monozygotic twins. A cross-sectional statistical analysis, not follow-up of the same donors, supported the conclusions.

This CDR3 has 15 amino acids. Germline-derived CDR1 and CDR2 are SGHVS and FNYEAQ. After removal of 1 base from V and 5 bases from J, the junction contained 6 bases not matched to a gene. This sample was shared with a second study, whose subject was yellow fever vaccine responses in identical twins.

The clonotype originates from a woman aged 18 to 35 in good health. The V gene is TRBV7-6, the J gene TRBJ2-7, with 9 bases lining up with TRBD2. Sequencing was carried out using PBMCs. DNA of the CDR3: TGTGCCAGCAGCTTAGATTATTCTAGCGGGAACGAGCAGTACTTC. This codes for CASSLDYSSGNEQYF.